This T cell receptor (beta chain) was captured in a study of blood T cell repertoires in COVID-19. Sequencing used immunoSEQ multiplex PCR; TCRdb keeps in-frame clones, though not all of them. The table shows 70,000 to 95,000 clones, with around nine tenths occurring only once. The source of this sequence is a woman in her fifties or sixties in a cohort sampled during active COVID-19. Source material: peripheral blood.

The CDR3 here is CASSLALLAGSHETQYF. CDR3 in DNA: TGTGCCAGCAGCTTAGCGCTCCTAGCGGGAAGTCATGAGACCCAGTACTTC. The V call is TRBV7-8, the J call TRBJ2-5, with 9 bases aligning to TRBD2. This CDR3 is 17 amino acids long. Germline loops: CDR1 SGHVS, CDR2 FQNEAQ. After removal of 0 bases from V and 5 bases from J, the junction contained 10 bases not matched to a gene.